The rows below give T cell receptor beta chains drawn from one sample of a study of T cell repertoires in cytomegalovirus infection. TCRdb ran MiXCR on the reads and lists one entry per CDR3 protein. The data hold some 400,000 distinct CDR3 sequences, with 31% observed a single time. The specimen was PBMCs. The source is a human donor in good health (CMV status not recorded). Some clones in this sample may be carry-over from other donors' samples. The CDR3 runs from the conserved cysteine through the conserved F or W. Each record gives: J gene, V gene, clone size, D gene, CDR3 DNA, CDR3 protein. A D gene is named only where the DNA matches it firmly. The listing skips clone size in some rows; elsewhere it reads once, few, many or a size class.

TRBJ1-5,TRBV7-9,.,.,TGTGCCAGCAGCCCTCGGCAGGGAGAGCCCCAGCATTTT,CASSPRQGEPQHF
TRBJ1-1,TRBV6-2/TRBV6-3,.,.,TGTGCCAGCAGTGGGGGTGACCTGTCCGTCGTCGGTGAAGCTTTCTTT,CASSGGDLSVVGEAFF
TRBJ2-3,TRBV6-2/TRBV6-3,.,TRBD2,TGTGCCAGCAGCTCCTTCGCTAGCGGGGCCAACGGGGCGCAGTATTTT,CASSSFASGANGAQYF
TRBJ1-2,TRBV7-9,few,TRBD1,TGTGCCAGCAGCTCGACGCTACCCCAGGGGGCGGATGGCTACACCTTC,CASSSTLPQGADGYTF
TRBJ1-1,TRBV28,.,.,TGTGCCAGCAGTTTGATGACAGCGGGGAACACTGAAGCTTTCTTT,CASSLMTAGNTEAFF
TRBJ2-1,TRBV11-3,few,.,TGTGCCAGCAGCTTTACAGGTGTGGGCTCCTACAATGAGCAGTTCTTC,CASSFTGVGSYNEQFF
TRBJ1-1,TRBV12-3/TRBV12-4,few,TRBD1,TGTGCCAGCGGCAGGACAGGGAACACTGAAGCTTTCTTT,CASGRTGNTEAFF
TRBJ1-3,TRBV4-3,many,.,TGCGCCAGCAGCCAAGGGGGTGGAAACACCATATATTTT,CASSQGGGNTIYF
TRBJ2-3,TRBV27,.,.,TGTGCCAGCAGCTGGACTCGCACAGATACGCAGTATTTT,CASSWTRTDTQYF
TRBJ1-5,TRBV15,few,.,TGTGCCACCAGCAGAGGGAGGGAGGCTCAGCCCCAGCATTTT,CATSRGREAQPQHF
TRBJ1-5,TRBV7-2,few,.,TGTGCCAGCAGCCCCAAGCATTTAAGCAATCAGCCCCAGCATTTT,CASSPKHLSNQPQHF
TRBJ1-1,TRBV6-1,few,TRBD1,TGTGCCAGCAGTGTACACAGGGGAAACACTGAAGCTTTCTTT,CASSVHRGNTEAFF
TRBJ2-7,TRBV20-1,.,.,TGCAGTGCTAGTCGCGCGCCCGAGCAGTACTTC,CSASRAPEQYF
TRBJ2-5,TRBV6-6,.,.,TGTGCCCGCAGCAAACCTACAGGGTATGAGTCGAGAGAGACCCAGTACTTC,CARSKPTGYESRETQYF
TRBJ1-4,TRBV12-3/TRBV12-4,.,.,TGTGCCAGCAGTTTAAAGGGGTCTGAAAAACTGTTTTTT,CASSLKGSEKLFF
TRBJ2-1,TRBV19,.,.,TGTGCCAGTAGTATAGCGCCGGGACGGAAGTACAATGAGCAGTTCTTC,CASSIAPGRKYNEQFF
TRBJ1-6,TRBV7-2,many,.,TGTGCCAGCAGCTTAGGCGCCGGGACAAACGGTTCACCCCTCCACTTT,CASSLGAGTNGSPLHF
TRBJ2-5,TRBV7-8,many,.,TGTGCCAGCAGCTTAGTTTGGGTAGACCAAGAGACCCAGTACTTC,CASSLVWVDQETQYF
TRBJ2-5,TRBV5-1,.,TRBD1,TGCGCCAGCAGCCGAGGACAGGGGCTTCGAGAGACCCAGTACTTC,CASSRGQGLRETQYF
TRBJ2-1,TRBV5-4,.,.,TGTGCCAGCAGCTTCGGTTCAGGGTACAATGTGCAGTTCTTC,CASSFGSGYNVQFF
TRBJ1-1,TRBV12-3/TRBV12-4,many,.,TGTGCCAGCAGTCTGGCTGGCAGGAGGAACACTGAAGCTTTCTTT,CASSLAGRRNTEAFF
TRBJ2-2,TRBV2,.,TRBD2,TGTGCCAGCAGCCTTAAAACGGCGGGGGCCGGGGAGCTGTTTTTT,CASSLKTAGAGELFF
TRBJ1-5,TRBV19,.,TRBD1,TGTGCCAGTACCCAGCTTCGACAGGGGAACAATCAGCCCCAGCATTTT,CASTQLRQGNNQPQHF
TRBJ2-1,TRBV28,.,.,TGTGCCAGCAGACCCGGGACTTCACTATACAATGAGCAGTTCTTC,CASRPGTSLYNEQFF
TRBJ2-7,TRBV19,.,TRBD1,TGTGCCAGTAGCAAGGGGGCGGACTCCTACGAGCAGTACTTC,CASSKGADSYEQYF
TRBJ1-2,TRBV6-5,few,.,TGTGCCAGCAGTTACAGACCGGTGGTGGAGGATGGCTACACCTTC,CASSYRPVVEDGYTF
TRBJ1-2,TRBV5-5,few,.,TGTGCCAGCAGCTTGACTAGTTACTATGGCTACACCTTC,CASSLTSYYGYTF
TRBJ2-7,TRBV14,.,.,TGTGCCAGCAGCCAACAGGGGGGGGAGCAGTACTTC,CASSQQGGEQYF
TRBJ1-1,TRBV4-2,.,.,TGTGCCAGCAGCCCTAAGGGGGGCGAGGGCACTGAAGCTTTCTTT,CASSPKGGEGTEAFF
TRBJ2-3,TRBV7-2,.,.,TGTGCCAGCAGCTTAAATAAAGGACCCCGGACAGATACGCAGTATTTT,CASSLNKGPRTDTQYF
TRBJ2-3,TRBV7-8,.,.,TGTGCCAGCAGCCCAGCTCGGGTGGGGGCCTTTTCTAGCACAGATACGCAGTGTTTT,CASSPARVGAFSSTDTQCF
TRBJ2-7,TRBV6-1,.,TRBD1,TGTGCCAGCAGTGGGCGGAAAGGACAGGGTTTAGAGCAGTACTTC,CASSGRKGQGLEQYF
TRBJ2-7,TRBV7-8,few,.,TGTGCCAGCAGCTTAGTCGGCAGGGTCTACGAGCAGTACTTC,CASSLVGRVYEQYF
TRBJ1-1,TRBV7-2,.,.,TGTGCCAGCAGCTCCAAGGGGGACACTGAAGCTTTCTTT,CASSSKGDTEAFF
TRBJ2-2,TRBV6-6,few,.,TGTGCCAGCAGTTACAGGACCGCGGGCACCGGGGAGCTGTTTTTT,CASSYRTAGTGELFF
TRBJ2-1,TRBV6-1,many,TRBD2,TGTGCCAGCAGCTCCCCCTTTTCCGGGGGGACTAACAATGAGCAGTTCTTC,CASSSPFSGGTNNEQFF